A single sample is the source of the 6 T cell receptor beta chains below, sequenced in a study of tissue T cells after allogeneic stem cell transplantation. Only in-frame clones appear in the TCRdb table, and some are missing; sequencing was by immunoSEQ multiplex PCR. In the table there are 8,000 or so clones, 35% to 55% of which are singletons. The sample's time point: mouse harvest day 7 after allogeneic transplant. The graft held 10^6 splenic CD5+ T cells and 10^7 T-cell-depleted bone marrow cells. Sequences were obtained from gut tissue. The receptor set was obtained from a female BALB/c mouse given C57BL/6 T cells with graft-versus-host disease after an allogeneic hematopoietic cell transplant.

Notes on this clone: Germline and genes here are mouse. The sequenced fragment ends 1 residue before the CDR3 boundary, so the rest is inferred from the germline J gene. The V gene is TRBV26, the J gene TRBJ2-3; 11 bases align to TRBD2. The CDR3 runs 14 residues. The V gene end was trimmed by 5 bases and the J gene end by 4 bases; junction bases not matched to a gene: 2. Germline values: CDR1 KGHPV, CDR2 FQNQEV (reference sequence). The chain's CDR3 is CASSWTGGSETLYF. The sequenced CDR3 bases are TGTGCCAGCAGTTGGACTGGGGGGTCAGAAACGCTGTAT.

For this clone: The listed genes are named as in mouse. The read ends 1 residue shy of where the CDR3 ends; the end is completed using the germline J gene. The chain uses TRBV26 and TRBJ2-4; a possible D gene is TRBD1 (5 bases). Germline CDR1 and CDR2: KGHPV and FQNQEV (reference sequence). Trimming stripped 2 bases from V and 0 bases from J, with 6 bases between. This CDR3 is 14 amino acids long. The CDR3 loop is CASSLDRSQNTLYF. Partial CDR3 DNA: TGTGCCAGCAGTCTGGACAGAAGTCAAAACACCTTGTAC.

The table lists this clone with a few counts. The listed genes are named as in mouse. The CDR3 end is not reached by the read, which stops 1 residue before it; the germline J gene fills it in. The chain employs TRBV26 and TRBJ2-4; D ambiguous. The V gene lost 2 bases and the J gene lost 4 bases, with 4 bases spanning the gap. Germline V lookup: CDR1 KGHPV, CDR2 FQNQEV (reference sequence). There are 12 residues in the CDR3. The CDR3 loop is CASSLEENTLYF. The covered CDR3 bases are TGTGCCAGCAGTCTGGAGGAAAACACCTTGTAC.

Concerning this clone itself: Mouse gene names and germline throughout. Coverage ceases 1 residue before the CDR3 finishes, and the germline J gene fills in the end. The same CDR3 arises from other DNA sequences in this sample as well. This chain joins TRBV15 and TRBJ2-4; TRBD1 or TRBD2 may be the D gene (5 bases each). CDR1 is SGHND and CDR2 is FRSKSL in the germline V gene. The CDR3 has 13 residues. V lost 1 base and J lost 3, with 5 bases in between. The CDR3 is CASSLGGQNTLYF. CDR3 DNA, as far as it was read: TGTGCCAGCAGTTTAGGGGGCCAAAACACCTTGTAC.

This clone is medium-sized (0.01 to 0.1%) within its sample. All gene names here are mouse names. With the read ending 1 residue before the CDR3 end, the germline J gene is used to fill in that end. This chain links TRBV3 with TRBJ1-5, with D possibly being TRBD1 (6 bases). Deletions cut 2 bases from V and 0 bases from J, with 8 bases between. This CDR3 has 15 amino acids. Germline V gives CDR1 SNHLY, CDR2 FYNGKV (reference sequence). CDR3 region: CASSLYRVNNQAPLF. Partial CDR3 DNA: TGTGCCAGCAGCTTATACAGGGTTAACAACCAGGCTCCGCTT.

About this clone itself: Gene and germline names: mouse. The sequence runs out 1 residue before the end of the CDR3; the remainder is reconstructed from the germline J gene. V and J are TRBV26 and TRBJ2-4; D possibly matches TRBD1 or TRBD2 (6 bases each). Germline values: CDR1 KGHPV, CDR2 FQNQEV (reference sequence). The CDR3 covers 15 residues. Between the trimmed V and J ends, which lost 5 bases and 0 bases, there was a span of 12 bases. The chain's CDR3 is CASSSPGASQNTLYF. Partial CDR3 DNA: TGTGCCAGCAGTTCCCCGGGGGCTAGTCAAAACACCTTGTAC.